The 16 T cell receptor beta chains presented below share a single source sample, sequenced in a study of T cells expressing NK-cell markers. TCRdb re-called the 5' RACE reads; one entry per CDR3 protein, DNA not given. The repertoire table contains 550,000 or so distinct CDR3 sequences. Input material: blood T cells: a sorted CD56 or NKG2C T cell subset, CD4+ or CD8+ T cells, or bulk PBMC T cells (not recorded which). The receptor set was obtained from a man younger than 35 in good health.

The chain links TRBV29-1 to TRBJ2-7; TCRdb names TRBD2, which stays unverified in the absence of DNA. The CDR3 length is 13 residues. Germline V lookup: CDR1 SQVTM, CDR2 ANQGSEA. CDR3 in amino acids: CSVVAGWAYEQYF.

The chain combines TRBV18 with TRBJ2-5; checking the TCRdb D call of TRBD2 is not possible without DNA. Germline CDR1 is KGHSH and CDR2 is LQKENI. There are 17 residues in the CDR3. The CDR3 reads CASSPFRTSGTEETQYF.

The chain carries TRBV6-5 and TRBJ1-1. The CDR3 has 14 residues. The V gene's germline CDR1 is MNHEY and CDR2 SVGAGI. The CDR3 spells CASSYLQTDTEAFF.

The chain recombines TRBV27 with TRBJ2-4; TCRdb's D gene call, TRBD2, goes unchecked for lack of DNA. The CDR3 runs 16 residues. From germline, CDR1 is MNHEY and CDR2 SMNVEV (reference sequence). CDR3 amino acids: CASSFIAELAKNIQYF.

The CDR3 loop reads CAISERLAGGGEQYF. V gene TRBV10-3 combines with J gene TRBJ2-7; TCRdb's assignment of TRBD2 cannot be checked, as there is no DNA. From germline, CDR1 is ENHRY and CDR2 SYGVKD. The CDR3 covers 15 residues.

V gene TRBV5-1 combines with J gene TRBJ2-7; TCRdb's D gene call, TRBD1, goes unchecked for lack of DNA. CDR3 length equals 16 residues. Per germline, CDR1 SGHRS and CDR2 YFSETQ. The CDR3 spells CASSLRRDRGTYEQYF.

The chain couples TRBV20-1 to TRBJ2-3; TCRdb picks TRBD1, but there is no DNA to check that call. Germline CDR1 reads DFQATT; CDR2 reads SNEGSKA (reference sequence). This CDR3 is built from 15 residues. The CDR3 sequence is CSARDRVVSLDTQYF.

The V and J genes are TRBV7-2 and TRBJ2-1. This CDR3 has 14 amino acids. Per germline, CDR1 SGHTA and CDR2 FQGNSA. This CDR3 reads CASSLAHLTTEQFF.

The V call is TRBV6-2 or TRBV6-3, the J call TRBJ2-1; the TCRdb D gene call, TRBD1, has no DNA to confirm it. The CDR3 spans 12 residues. Germline V gene sequence: CDR1 MNHEY, CDR2 SVGEGT. The CDR3 reads CATRGGGNEQFF.

The J gene is TRBJ1-1, the V gene TRBV20-1; the D call of TRBD1 rests on TCRdb alone, since no DNA is present to check it. This CDR3 is 11 amino acids long. Germline CDR1 is DFQATT and CDR2 is SNEGSKA (reference sequence). The CDR3 reads CSALGQVEAFF.

The chain couples TRBV20-1 to TRBJ1-2; TCRdb lists TRBD1, though no DNA is available to test this call. This CDR3 region has 15 residues. The germline CDR1 and CDR2 sequences are DFQATT and SNEGSKA (reference sequence). CDR3 in amino acids: CSAPKDRGFNYGYTF.

The chain uses TRBV6-5 and TRBJ2-7. CDR1 and CDR2 from the germline V gene are MNHEY and SVGAGI. This CDR3 region has 16 residues. The CDR3 is CASSYSPPGSSNEQYF.

The V gene is TRBV15, the J gene TRBJ2-2; TCRdb gives TRBD1 as the D gene, but with no DNA this cannot be confirmed. CDR3 size: 17 residues. Germline V CDR1 and CDR2: LNHNV, YYDKDF (reference sequence). CDR3 in amino acids: CATSAVGGATPTGELFF.

The chain combines TRBV5-1 with TRBJ2-2; TCRdb's D call of TRBD2 is untestable without DNA. CDR3 length: 16 amino acids. Germline V CDR1 and CDR2: SGHRS, YFSETQ. The CDR3 loop reads CASSLEPALRVGELFF.

This chain links TRBV7-6 with TRBJ2-2; TCRdb's D call of TRBD2 is untestable without DNA. There are 15 residues in the CDR3. Germline V gene data show CDR1 as SGHVS and CDR2 as FNYEAQ. The CDR3 here is CASSTLAGPAGELFF.

This chain links TRBV20-1 with TRBJ2-2; the D call of TRBD2 rests on TCRdb alone, since no DNA is present to check it. Germline CDR1 and CDR2: DFQATT and SNEGSKA (reference sequence). The CDR3 runs to 18 residues. CDR3 sequence reads: CSAIPGLAGRANTGELFF.